This T cell receptor (beta chain) was documented in a study of T cells in Graves' hyperthyroidism and ophthalmopathy. Study results and limitations: Ophthalmopathy stood apart from stable hyperthyroidism in a 13 V-J model.

The CDR3 runs 14 residues. Trimming cost V 4 bases and J 9 bases, with 16 bases left between them. In the case of this clonotype: Its antigen is not known.

It was RNA transcripts that yielded the amplified TCR beta CDR3 regions. The TCR CDR3 was amplified in a first-round RT-PCR using the HTBI primer set. TCRdb independently ran MiXCR on the multiplex PCR reads; one entry per CDR3 protein. The data show roughly 740,000 distinct CDR3 sequences, over 15% seen once. Newly diagnosed hyperthyroidism patients aged 18 to 65 years had disease lasting under 2 months. Researchers barred patients who had uncontrolled infection, other autoimmune disease, pregnancy or lactation. 9 to 10 ml fresh peripheral blood yielded the PBMCs. The sample taken for sequencing was blood. The chain recombines TRBV12-3 or TRBV12-4 with TRBJ2-1; D is perhaps TRBD1 or TRBD2 (5 bases each). The clonotype was recovered from a man younger than 35 with Graves' hyperthyroidism. CDR3 sequence reads: CASSSPVQRGEQFF. CDR3 DNA: TGTGCCAGCAGTTCTCCGGTACAGAGGGGTGAGCAGTTCTTC.